Described below is a single T cell receptor (beta chain) sequence and its context. Its antigen has not been determined. Base qualities are not at hand, and no much larger clone is one base apart. Single viable CD3+CD4+CD8-CD45RO+ cells were sorted as memory CD4+ T cells on a FACSAria II. CMV serostatus was assessed using a Roche Elecsys assay, by which serum IgG against CMV pp150, pp28, p38 and p52 was detected. Once the samples were thawed, total CD4+ T cells were enriched through positive selection using CD4 magnetic microbeads. The samples came from a different study that was designed specifically to examine the CD4+ T cell memory repertoire. Peripheral blood mononuclear cells were isolated and cryopreserved following standard operating procedures; serum was stored at -80 °C. CD3-PerCP (BW264/56), CD4-APC (RPA-T4), CD45RO-PE (UCHT1) and CD8-Pacific Orange (3B5) antibodies were used for staining, and non-viable cells were excluded with Sytox blue.

Genomic DNA was extracted from sorted cells with the Quick-DNA Microprep Kit. Amplification of TCRbeta DNA was done with the immunoSEQ hsTCRbeta kit, following the protocol from the manufacturer. An Illumina MiSeq instrument was used to sequence the TCRbeta libraries. The authors' pipeline ran thus. Removing out-of-frame sequences left under 2.5 million distinct TCRbeta sequences, an average of approximately 61,000 per individual. Each individual was scored according to the count of roughly 170 previously reported CMV-associated TCRbeta sequences and the total productive distinct TCRbeta count. A beta-binomial model was reimplemented in Python, and scikit-learn random forests with default parameters were trained on data from the US cohort. Classifier performance on the Belgian cohort was summarized as median AUC with percentile confidence intervals calculated over 10,000 bootstrap iterations. TCRdb took over this immuneACCESS table, retaining in-frame rearrangements with V and J assigned. Such tables are incomplete; in checked studies, under half of the missing clones stem from an unresolved V gene, and the remainder is unexplained. Clone size and V and J calls were adopted from that table, with D and trimming inferred from the DNA. This sample is represented by about 82,000 clones; less than 90% of them were singletons. The top ten clonotypes cover around 0.84% of the sample.

The data derive from a study of memory CD4+ T cells and cytomegalovirus serostatus (dated by TCRdb to between 2018 and 2021). Some background on the complete study: The 35 or so healthy Belgian adults in the cohort included 9 who were CMV seropositive and approximately 25 who were CMV seronegative. To replicate a published TCR-based CMV serostatus classifier, the study sequenced CD4+ memory TCRbeta repertoires from a Belgian cohort whose cytomegalovirus serostatus was known. What the study reported, not specific to this receptor: Only CD4+CD45RO+ memory cells were sequenced, unlike the original study, which covered naive and memory CD4+ and CD8+ populations. Of around 160 previously reported CMV-associated TCRbeta sequences, around 70 appeared in the CD4+ memory repertoires, each in one to five individuals. A median bootstrapped AUC of almost 0.96 with a 95% CI of 0.76-1.00 was achieved on the Belgian cohort by the original-framework classifier. The results were interpreted as suggesting that the CMV-associated TCR signature is largely present in the CD4+ memory repertoire. CMV serostatus prediction reached a median bootstrapped AUC of roughly 0.96 with the original framework and just under 0.93 with a US-trained random forest.

V loses 0 bases, J loses 2 bases, and the germline ends lie 8 bases apart. From the cysteine up to the phenylalanine, the CDR3 has a length of 14 residues. This entry keeps only the CDR3 DNA: 42 bases, framed from base 1. The germline V gene (reference sequence) provides CDR1 SGHNT and CDR2 YYREEE. The chain was built from TRBV5-4 and TRBJ1-2; a tentative D match to TRBD1 spans 5 bases. What was sequenced was memory CD4+ T cells from blood. The receptor was derived from an adult in good health and CMV-seronegative. The DNA is TGTGCCAGCAGCTTGGGTGCAGGGAACTATGGCTACACCTTC. Translated, it gives CASSLGAGNYGYTF.